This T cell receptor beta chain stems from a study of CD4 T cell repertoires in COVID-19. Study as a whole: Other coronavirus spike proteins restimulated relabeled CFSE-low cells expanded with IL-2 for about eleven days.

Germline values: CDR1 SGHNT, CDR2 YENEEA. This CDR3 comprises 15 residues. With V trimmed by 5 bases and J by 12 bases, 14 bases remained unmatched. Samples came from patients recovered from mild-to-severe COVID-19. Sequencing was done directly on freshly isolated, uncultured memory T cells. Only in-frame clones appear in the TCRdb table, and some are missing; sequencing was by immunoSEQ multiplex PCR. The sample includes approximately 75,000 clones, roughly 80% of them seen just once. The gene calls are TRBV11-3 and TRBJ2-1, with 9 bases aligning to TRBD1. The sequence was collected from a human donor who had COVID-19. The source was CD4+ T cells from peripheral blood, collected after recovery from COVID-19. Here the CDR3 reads CASSPPGQGEGTQFF. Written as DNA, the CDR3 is TGTGCCAGCAGCCCCCCGGGACAGGGTGAAGGGACGCAGTTCTTC.